This T cell receptor beta chain appears in the sequencing data of a study of OX40 agonist ivuxolimab in advanced cancers. Looking at the study overall: Three patients showed partial responses: one hepatocellular carcinoma and two cutaneous melanoma cases. Study results and limitations: At 0.1 to 3.0 mg/kg and by week 6, clonal expansion occurred in CD4+ and CD8+ blood T cells. Expanded clones were, on average, more numerous among CD8+ T cells than CD4+.

Germline CDR1 is MNHNS and CDR2 is SASEGT. This CDR3 spans 13 amino acids. Between the trimmed V and J ends, which lost 6 bases and 2 bases, there was a span of 11 bases. TCRdb's copy holds only in-frame clones and misses some; the assay was immunoSEQ multiplex PCR. The repertoire includes around 69,000 clones, roughly 84% of them detected once, and 0.7% sits in the top ten. Of note for this clone: What it binds is unknown.

Sample: CD4+ or CD8+ T cells sorted from blood, taken in a trial of the OX40 agonist ivuxolimab. The sequence came from an adult with an advanced solid tumor such as melanoma, head and neck, liver or kidney cancer. The genes are TRBV6-1 and TRBJ2-7, with no clear D. The CDR3 region is CASRAAEPYEQYF. CDR3 sequence (DNA): TGTGCCAGCAGGGCGGCAGAGCCCTACGAGCAGTACTTC.